Shown below are 14 T cell receptor beta chains from a single sample sequenced in a study of cytomegalovirus exposure and HLA in healthy donors. The PCR contained 60 Vbeta and 13 Jbeta primers. The method was immunoSEQ multiplex PCR; TCRdb's version includes in-frame clones alone and lacks a portion of them. The sample holds 180,000 or so clones; 75% are singletons and the top ten take around 8%. Sequencing was done on a sample of PBMCs. Every receptor here comes from a woman in her 40s in good health and CMV-seropositive.

The chain links TRBV4-2 to TRBJ1-5, with a possible D match to TRBD1 (6 bases). V was cut by 0 bases and J by 6 bases, with 15 bases left in between. Germline V gene data show CDR1 as LGHNA and CDR2 as YNFKEQ. The CDR3 runs to 16 residues. CDR3 protein: CASSQEGRGSGQPQHF. The CDR3 nucleotides read TGTGCCAGCAGCCAAGAAGGCAGGGGTTCAGGTCAGCCCCAGCATTTT.

The gene calls are TRBV9 and TRBJ2-5, with 8 positions matching TRBD2. The CDR3 is 14 amino acids. Germline values: CDR1 SGDLS, CDR2 YYNGEE. The V and J ends lost 3 bases and 3 bases, in that order; junction bases with no gene match: 4. The CDR3 sequence: CASSAGLAKETQYF. CDR3 DNA sequence: TGTGCCAGCAGCGCCGGACTAGCAAAAGAGACCCAGTACTTC. The full variable domain, completed using reference TRBV9 and TRBJ2-5, is DSGVTQTPKHLITATGQRVTLRCSPRSGDLSVYWYQQSLDQGLQFLIQYYNGEERAKGNILERFSAQQFPDLHSELNLSSLELGDSALYFCASSAGLAKETQYFGPGTRLLVL.

The V and J genes are TRBV10-2 and TRBJ2-1, with a tentative D call TRBD2 (7 bases). Trimming stripped 8 bases from V and 4 bases from J, with 24 bases between. Germline V lookup: CDR1 WSHSY, CDR2 SAAADI. This CDR3 has 17 residues. CDR3 loop: CASHSEGEGQEYNEQFF. As DNA, the CDR3 is TGCGCCAGCCACTCCGAAGGGGAGGGACAAGAATACAATGAGCAGTTCTTC.

The rearrangement uses TRBV13 and TRBJ2-7, with 8 positions matching TRBD2. This CDR3 has 15 residues. J gave up 4 bases and V 5 bases, and 10 bases lay outside the gene matches. The germline V gene encodes CDR1 PRHDT and CDR2 FYEKMQ (reference sequence). For the CDR3, the DNA is TGTGCCAGCAGCCCCTCCGGGACTAGAGTTTACGAGCAGTACTTC. Translation gives CASSPSGTRVYEQYF.

The rearrangement links TRBV18 to TRBJ1-1, with TRBD1 as a possible D gene (5 bases). CDR1 is KGHSH and CDR2 is LQKENI in the germline V gene. V was trimmed by 1 base and J by 7 bases, leaving 22 bases between them. This CDR3 contains 17 residues. For the CDR3, the DNA is TGTGCCAGCTCACCACGGCGGCTCCGGGACTCCGACAGTGAAGCTTTCTTT. This translates into CASSPRRLRDSDSEAFF.

This clone occurred a few times. The V gene is TRBV7-2, the J gene TRBJ2-3; 10 nucleotides agree with TRBD2. V shed 1 base and J 5 bases; nucleotides not matched to a gene: 9. The CDR3 has 17 residues. Germline loops: CDR1 SGHTA, CDR2 FQGNSA. CDR3 nucleotide sequence: TGTGCCAGCAGCTTAGGAGTATCGAGCGGGAGGGGAGATACGCAGTATTTT. Translation: CASSLGVSSGRGDTQYF.

V usage is TRBV5-1 and J usage is TRBJ1-1; a possible D gene is TRBD1 (6 bases). V was cut by 3 bases and J by 3 bases, with 18 bases left in between. The CDR3 sequence is 16 residues long. CDR1 is SGHRS, CDR2 YFSETQ, per germline. CDR3 DNA: TGCGCCAGCAGCTCTTTGAGGGGGGCGGGGGACACTGAAGCTTTCTTT. Encoded protein: CASSSLRGAGDTEAFF.

This clone came up once. The DNA is omitted, as the CDR3 cannot be located on it reliably, and the CDR3 follows TCRdb's listing. This sequence joins TRBV1 and TRBJ1-2. TRBV1 is a known pseudogene. The CDR3 is 18 amino acids long, termini counted. CDR3 sequence reads: CTSSLPVGGGIKEDGYTF.

The chain combines TRBV12-2 with TRBJ2-1; the table's D call of TRBD2 was not tested on the DNA. TRBV12-2 is noted as a pseudogene. CDR3 size: 17 residues. CDR3 loop: CASRLPGLAAPYNEQFF. The DNA of the CDR3 is TGTGCAAGTCGCCTACCGGGACTAGCGGCCCCCTACAATGAGCAGTTCTTC.

This clone was seen a handful of times. The V and J genes are TRBV19 and TRBJ2-1; a possible D gene is TRBD2 (6 bases). The CDR3 contains 14 residues. Germline V lookup: CDR1 LNHDA, CDR2 SQIVND (reference sequence). The V gene lost 6 bases and the J gene lost 4 bases, with 13 bases spanning the gap. CDR3 nucleotide sequence: TGTGCCAGTAGCGGAGGGGCATCTTACAATGAGCAGTTCTTC. Amino acids: CASSGGASYNEQFF.

The CDR3 bases are TGCGCCAGCAGCTTAGGGACTGAAGAGACCCAGTACTTC. Translating it yields CASSLGTEETQYF. The V gene is TRBV5-1, the J gene TRBJ2-5; TRBD2 is a possible D gene (6 bases). This CDR3 is built from 13 residues. Trimming took 2 bases from V and 3 from J, leaving 8 bases between them. From germline, CDR1 is SGHRS and CDR2 YFSETQ.

A few counts support this clone. CDR3: CASSHEYPDRVRADTQYF. CDR3 sequence (DNA): TGTGCCAGCAGCCATGAATATCCCGACAGGGTGAGGGCAGATACGCAGTATTTT. The V gene is TRBV4-2, the J gene TRBJ2-3; TRBD1 matches at 7 bases. V lost 3 bases and J lost 4; bases outside the gene matches: 16. CDR1 and CDR2 from the germline V gene are LGHNA and YNFKEQ. CDR3 length: 18 amino acids.

This sequence joins TRBV4-1 and TRBJ1-2; tentatively, D is TRBD1 (5 bases). Germline V gene data show CDR1 as MGHRA and CDR2 as YSYEKL. V dropped 4 bases and J dropped 7 bases, with 16 bases sitting between them. The CDR3 sequence is 14 residues long. In nucleotides, the CDR3 is TGCGCCAGCAGCCCGAGTTCAGGGAATGGTGGCTACACCTTC. Translation gives CASSPSSGNGGYTF.

The chain couples TRBV7-2 to TRBJ2-3; 8 nucleotides line up with TRBD2. The CDR3 is made up of 15 amino acids. Germline V gene sequence: CDR1 SGHTA, CDR2 FQGNSA. Trimming cost V 5 bases and J 6 bases; bases outside gene matches: 10. CDR3 sequence: CASSQGTREADTQYF. The DNA of the CDR3 is TGTGCCAGCAGCCAAGGGACTAGAGAGGCGGATACGCAGTATTTT.